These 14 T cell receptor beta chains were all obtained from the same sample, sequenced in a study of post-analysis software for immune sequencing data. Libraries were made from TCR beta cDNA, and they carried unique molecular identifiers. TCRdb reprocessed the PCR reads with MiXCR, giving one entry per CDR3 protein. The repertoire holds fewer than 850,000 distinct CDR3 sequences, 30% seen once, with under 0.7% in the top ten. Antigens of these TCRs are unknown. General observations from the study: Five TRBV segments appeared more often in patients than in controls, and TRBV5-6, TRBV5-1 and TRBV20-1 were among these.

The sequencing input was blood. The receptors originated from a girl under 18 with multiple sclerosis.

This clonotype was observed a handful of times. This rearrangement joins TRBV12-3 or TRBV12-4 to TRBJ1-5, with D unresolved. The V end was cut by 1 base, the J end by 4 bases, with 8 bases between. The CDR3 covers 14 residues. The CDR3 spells CASSLGQENQPQHF. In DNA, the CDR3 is TGTGCCAGCAGTTTAGGGCAGGAGAATCAGCCCCAGCATTTT.

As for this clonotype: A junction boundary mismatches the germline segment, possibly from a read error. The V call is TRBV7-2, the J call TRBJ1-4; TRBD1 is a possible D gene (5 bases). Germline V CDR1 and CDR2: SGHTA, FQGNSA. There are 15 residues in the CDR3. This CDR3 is CASSLTGLTNEKLFF. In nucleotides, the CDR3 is TGTGCCAGTAGCTTAACAGGTCTTACTAATGAAAAACTGTTTTTT.

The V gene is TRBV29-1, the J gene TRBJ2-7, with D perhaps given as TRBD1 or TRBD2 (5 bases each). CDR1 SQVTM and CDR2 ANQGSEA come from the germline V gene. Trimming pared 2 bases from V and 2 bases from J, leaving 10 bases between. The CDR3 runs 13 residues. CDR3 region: CSVERDLPYEQYF. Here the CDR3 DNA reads TGCAGCGTTGAACGGGACCTTCCCTACGAGCAGTACTTC.

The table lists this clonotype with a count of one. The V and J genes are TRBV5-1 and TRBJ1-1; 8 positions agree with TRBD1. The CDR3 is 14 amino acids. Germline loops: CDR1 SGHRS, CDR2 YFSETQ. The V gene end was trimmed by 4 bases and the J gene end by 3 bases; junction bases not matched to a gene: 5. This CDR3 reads CASSRGQAYTEAFF. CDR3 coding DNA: TGCGCCAGCAGCCGGGGACAGGCGTACACTGAAGCTTTCTTT.

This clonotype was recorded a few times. The CDR3 DNA is TGTGCCAGCAGCCCTTGGGACGGGTTTATGCGCTACACCTTC. Translating gives CASSPWDGFMRYTF. This rearrangement joins TRBV3-1 to TRBJ1-2; D is possibly TRBD1 (5 bases). The length of the CDR3 is 14 residues. Per the germline V gene, CDR1 is LGHDT and CDR2 is YNNKEL (reference sequence). Trimming shortened V by 4 bases and J by 9 bases, and 18 bases separated the two germline ends. The variable domain in full, completed from reference TRBV3-1 and TRBJ1-2, reads DTAVSQTPKYLVTQMGNDKSIKCEQNLGHDTMYWYKQDSKKFLKIMFSYNNKELIINETVPNRFSPKSPDKAHLNLHINSLELGDSAVYFCASSPWDGFMRYTFGSGTRLTVV.

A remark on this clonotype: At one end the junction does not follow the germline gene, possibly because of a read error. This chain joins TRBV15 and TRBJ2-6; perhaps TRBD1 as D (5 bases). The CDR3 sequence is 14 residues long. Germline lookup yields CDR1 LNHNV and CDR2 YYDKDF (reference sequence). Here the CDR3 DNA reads TGTGCCACCAGCAGAGATCTTGGGGCCAACGTCCGGACTTTC. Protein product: CATSRDLGANVRTF.

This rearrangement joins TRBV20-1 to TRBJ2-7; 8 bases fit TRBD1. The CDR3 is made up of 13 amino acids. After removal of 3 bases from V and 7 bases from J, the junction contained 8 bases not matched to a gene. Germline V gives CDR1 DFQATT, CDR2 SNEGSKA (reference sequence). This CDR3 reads CSARFQGAREQYF. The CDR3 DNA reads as TGCAGTGCTAGGTTCCAGGGGGCGCGAGAGCAGTACTTC.

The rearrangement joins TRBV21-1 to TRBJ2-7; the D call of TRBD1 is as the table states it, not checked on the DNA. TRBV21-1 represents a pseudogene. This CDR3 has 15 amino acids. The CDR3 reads CASSKGSRGDHEQYF. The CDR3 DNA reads TGTGCCAGCAGCAAAGGGTCCCGGGGAGACCACGAGCAGTACTTC.

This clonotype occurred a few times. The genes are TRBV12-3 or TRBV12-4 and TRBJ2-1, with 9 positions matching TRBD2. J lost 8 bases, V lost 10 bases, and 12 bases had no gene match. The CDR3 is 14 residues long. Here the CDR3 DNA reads TGTGCCATCGATAGCGGGGGTGCGGTCGATGAGCAGTTCTTC. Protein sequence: CAIDSGGAVDEQFF.

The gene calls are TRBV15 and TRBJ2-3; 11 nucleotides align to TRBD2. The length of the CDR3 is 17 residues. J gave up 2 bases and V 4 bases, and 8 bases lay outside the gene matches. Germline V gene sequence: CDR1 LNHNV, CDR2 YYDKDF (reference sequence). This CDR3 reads CATSTPGLAEHTDTQYF. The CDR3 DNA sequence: TGTGCCACCAGCACTCCGGGACTAGCGGAACACACAGATACGCAGTATTTT.

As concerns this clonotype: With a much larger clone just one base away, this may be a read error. The DNA for the CDR3 is TGTGCCAGCAGTTTACTCGGACAGGCCTACGAGCAGTACTTC. Translation: CASSLLGQAYEQYF. The V and J genes are TRBV28 and TRBJ2-7, with TRBD1 identical over 7 bases. The CDR3 totals 14 residues. Germline loops: CDR1 MDHEN, CDR2 SYDVKM. Germline trimming cut 2 bases from V and 2 bases from J; bases unmatched to any gene: 3.

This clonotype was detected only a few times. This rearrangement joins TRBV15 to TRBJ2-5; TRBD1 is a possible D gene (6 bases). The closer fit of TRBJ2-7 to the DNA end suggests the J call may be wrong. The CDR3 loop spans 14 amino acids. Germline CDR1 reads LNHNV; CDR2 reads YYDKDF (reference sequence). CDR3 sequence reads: CATSLGRGSHEQYF. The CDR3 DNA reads TGTGCCACCAGCCTAGGTAGGGGGAGTCACGAGCAGTACTTC.

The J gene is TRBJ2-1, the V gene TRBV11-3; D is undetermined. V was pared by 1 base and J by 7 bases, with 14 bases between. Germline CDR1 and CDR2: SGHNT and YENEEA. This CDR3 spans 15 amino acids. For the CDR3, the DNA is TGTGCCAGCAGCTTAGGCCTGATGCCCCTGAATGAGCAGTTCTTC. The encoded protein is CASSLGLMPLNEQFF. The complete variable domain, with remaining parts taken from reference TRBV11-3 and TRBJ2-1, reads EAGVVQSPRYKIIEKKQPVAFWCNPISGHNTLYWYLQNLGQGPELLIRYENEEAVDDSQLPKDRFSAERLKGVDSTLKIQPAELGDSAVYLCASSLGLMPLNEQFFGPGTRLTVL.

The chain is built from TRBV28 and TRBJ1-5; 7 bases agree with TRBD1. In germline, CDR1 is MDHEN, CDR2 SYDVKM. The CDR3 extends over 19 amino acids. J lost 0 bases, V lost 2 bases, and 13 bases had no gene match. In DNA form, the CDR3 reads TGTGCCAGCAGTTTACCCCCGGGACAGATCTTTTATAGCAATCAGCCCCAGCATTTT. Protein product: CASSLPPGQIFYSNQPQHF.